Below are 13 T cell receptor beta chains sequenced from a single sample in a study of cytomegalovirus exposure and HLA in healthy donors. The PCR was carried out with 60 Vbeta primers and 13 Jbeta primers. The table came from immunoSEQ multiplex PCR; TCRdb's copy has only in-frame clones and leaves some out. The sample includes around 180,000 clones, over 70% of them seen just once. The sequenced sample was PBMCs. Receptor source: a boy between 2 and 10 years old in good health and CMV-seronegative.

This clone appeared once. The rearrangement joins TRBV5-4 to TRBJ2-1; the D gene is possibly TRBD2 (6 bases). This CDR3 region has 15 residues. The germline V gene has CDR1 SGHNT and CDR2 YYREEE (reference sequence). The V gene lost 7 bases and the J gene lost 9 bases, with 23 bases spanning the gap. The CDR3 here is CASGRILAVGSEQFF. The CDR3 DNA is TGTGCCAGCGGCCGTATCTTAGCGGTCGGTTCTGAGCAGTTCTTC.

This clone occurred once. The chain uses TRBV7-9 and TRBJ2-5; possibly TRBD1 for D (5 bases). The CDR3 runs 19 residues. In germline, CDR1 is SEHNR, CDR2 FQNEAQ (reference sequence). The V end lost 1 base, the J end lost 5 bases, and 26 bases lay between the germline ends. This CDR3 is CASSLVQGLVSAVGETQYF. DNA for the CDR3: TGTGCCAGCAGCTTAGTCCAGGGTCTAGTCTCGGCAGTGGGGGAGACCCAGTACTTC.

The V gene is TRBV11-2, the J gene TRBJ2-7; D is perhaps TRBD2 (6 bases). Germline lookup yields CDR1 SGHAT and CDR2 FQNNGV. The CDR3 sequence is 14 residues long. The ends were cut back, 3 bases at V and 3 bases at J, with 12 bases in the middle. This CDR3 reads CASSFHGGDYEQYV. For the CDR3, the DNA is TGTGCCAGCAGCTTCCACGGGGGAGACTACGAGCAGTACGTC.

The CDR3 here is CASSYQGLEAFF. For the CDR3, the DNA is TGTGCCAGCAGTTATCAGGGGTTAGAAGCTTTCTTT. The chain carries TRBV6-5 and TRBJ1-1, with TRBD1 as a possible D gene (6 bases). Germline CDR1 MNHEY, CDR2 SVGAGI. CDR3 length: 12 residues. With 3 bases removed from V and 8 bases from J, the gap between germline ends came to 10 bases.

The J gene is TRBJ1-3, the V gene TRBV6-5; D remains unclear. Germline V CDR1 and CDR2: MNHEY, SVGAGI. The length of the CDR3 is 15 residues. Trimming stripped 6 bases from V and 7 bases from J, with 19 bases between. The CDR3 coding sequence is TGTGCCAGCAGGCGGGCTAACCCCAAGGAGAACACCATATATTTT. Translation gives CASRRANPKENTIYF.

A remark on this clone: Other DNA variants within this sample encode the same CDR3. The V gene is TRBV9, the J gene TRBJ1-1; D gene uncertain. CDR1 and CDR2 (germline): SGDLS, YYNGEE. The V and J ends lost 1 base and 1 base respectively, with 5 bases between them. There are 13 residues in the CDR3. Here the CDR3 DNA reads TGTGCCAGCAGCGTAACCGGGAACACTGAAGCTTTCTTT. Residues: CASSVTGNTEAFF.

The CDR3 spells CASSGQGLSYNEQFF. The CDR3 bases are TGTGCCAGCAGCGGACAGGGGTTGTCCTACAATGAGCAGTTCTTC. The chain recombines TRBV6-5 with TRBJ2-1; 9 bases are a match to TRBD1. The CDR3 covers 15 residues. CDR1 is MNHEY and CDR2 is SVGAGI in the germline V gene. With 6 bases clipped from V and 1 base from J, the junction kept 4 bases outside the gene matches.

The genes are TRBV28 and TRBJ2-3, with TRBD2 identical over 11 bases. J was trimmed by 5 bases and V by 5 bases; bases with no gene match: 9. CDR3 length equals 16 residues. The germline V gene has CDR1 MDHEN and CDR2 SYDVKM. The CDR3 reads CASSPLAGGSVDTQYF. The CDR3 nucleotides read TGTGCCAGCAGTCCGTTAGCGGGGGGGAGTGTAGATACGCAGTATTTT.

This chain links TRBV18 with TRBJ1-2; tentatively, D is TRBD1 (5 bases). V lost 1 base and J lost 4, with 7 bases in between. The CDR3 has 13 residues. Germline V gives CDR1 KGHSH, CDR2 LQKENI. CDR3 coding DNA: TGTGCCAGCTCACCACTGGGGCTCTATGGCTACACCTTC. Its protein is CASSPLGLYGYTF.

CDR3 DNA sequence: TGTGCCAGCAGCTTCGGGGGATTAGGGGGCTACACCTTC. It is translated as CASSFGGLGGYTF. The rearrangement uses TRBV7-2 and TRBJ1-2; perhaps TRBD1 as D (5 bases). The length of the CDR3 is 13 residues. Trimming cost V 3 bases and J 8 bases, with 13 bases left between them. From germline, CDR1 is SGHTA and CDR2 FQGNSA.

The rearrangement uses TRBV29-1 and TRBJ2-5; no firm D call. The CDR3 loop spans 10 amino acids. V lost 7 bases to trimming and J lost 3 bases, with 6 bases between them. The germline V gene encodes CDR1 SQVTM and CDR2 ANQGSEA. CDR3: CSGRKETQYF. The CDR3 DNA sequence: TGCAGCGGCAGGAAAGAGACCCAGTACTTC.

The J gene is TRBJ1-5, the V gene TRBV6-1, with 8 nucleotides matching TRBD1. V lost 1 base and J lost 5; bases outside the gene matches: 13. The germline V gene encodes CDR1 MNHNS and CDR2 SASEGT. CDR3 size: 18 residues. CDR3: CASSEGMKIQGVYQPQHF. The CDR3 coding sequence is TGTGCCAGCAGTGAAGGAATGAAAATACAGGGGGTTTATCAGCCCCAGCATTTT.

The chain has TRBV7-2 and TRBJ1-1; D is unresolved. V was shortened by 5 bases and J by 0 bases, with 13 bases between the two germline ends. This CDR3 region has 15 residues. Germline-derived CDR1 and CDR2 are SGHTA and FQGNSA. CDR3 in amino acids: CASSPRGNLNTEAFF. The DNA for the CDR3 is TGTGCCAGCAGCCCTCGCGGAAACCTGAACACTGAAGCTTTCTTT. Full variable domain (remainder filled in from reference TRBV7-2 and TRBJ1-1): GAGVSQSPSNKVTEKGKDVELRCDPISGHTALYWYRQSLGQGLEFLIYFQGNSAPDKSGLPSDRFSAERTGGSVSTLTIQRTQQEDSAVYLCASSPRGNLNTEAFFGQGTRLTVV.